This T cell receptor (beta chain) originates from a study of blood T cell repertoires in COVID-19. In germline, CDR1 is SGHTA, CDR2 FQGNSA. The CDR3 is 16 amino acids. Unmatched junction bases numbered 8, after V lost 4 bases and J lost 1 base. TCRdb keeps only in-frame clones here, not all; method: immunoSEQ multiplex PCR. The sample carries approximately 150,000 clones, 75% to 85% recorded once. The clonotype comes from a woman aged 55-70 years with COVID-19, enrolled during active disease. The source material was peripheral blood. The rearrangement uses TRBV7-2 and TRBJ2-3; 7 nucleotides align to TRBD2. DNA of the CDR3: TGTGCCAGCAGCTCCCAAGCGGGAAGTGGCACAGATACGCAGTATTTT. This gives the protein CASSSQAGSGTDTQYF.